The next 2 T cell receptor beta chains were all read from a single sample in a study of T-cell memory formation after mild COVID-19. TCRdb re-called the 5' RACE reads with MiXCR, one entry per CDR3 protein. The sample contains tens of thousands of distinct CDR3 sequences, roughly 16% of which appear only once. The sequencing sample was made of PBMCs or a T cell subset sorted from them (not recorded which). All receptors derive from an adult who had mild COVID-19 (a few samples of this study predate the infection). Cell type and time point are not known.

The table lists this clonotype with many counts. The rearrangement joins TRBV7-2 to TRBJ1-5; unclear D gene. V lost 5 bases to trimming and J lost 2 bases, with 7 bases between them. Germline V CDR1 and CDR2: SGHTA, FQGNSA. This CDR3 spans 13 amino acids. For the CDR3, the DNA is TGTGCCAGCAGCCCCGTGGGCAATCAGCCCCAGCATTTT. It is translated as CASSPVGNQPQHF.

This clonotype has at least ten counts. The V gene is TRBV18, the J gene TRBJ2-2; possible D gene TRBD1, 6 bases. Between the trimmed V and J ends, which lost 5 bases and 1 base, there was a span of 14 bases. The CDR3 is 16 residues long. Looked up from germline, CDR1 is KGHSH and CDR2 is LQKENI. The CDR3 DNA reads TGTGCCAGCTCAGAATCCGGGACATTGAACACCGGGGAGCTGTTTTTT. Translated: CASSESGTLNTGELFF. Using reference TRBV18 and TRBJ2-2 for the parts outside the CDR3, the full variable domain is NAGVMQNPRHLVRRRGQEARLRCSPMKGHSHVYWYRQLPEEGLKFMVYLQKENIIDESGMPKERFSAEFPKEGPSILRIQQVVRGDSAAYFCASSESGTLNTGELFFGEGSRLTVL.